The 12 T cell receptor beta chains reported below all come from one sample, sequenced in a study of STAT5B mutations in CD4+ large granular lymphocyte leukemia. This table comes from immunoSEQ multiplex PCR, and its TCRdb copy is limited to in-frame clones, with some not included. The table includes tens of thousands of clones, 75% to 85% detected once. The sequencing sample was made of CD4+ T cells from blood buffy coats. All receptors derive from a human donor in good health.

CDR3 sequence: CASSKALWGRGFWKNYGYTF. Here the CDR3 DNA reads TGTGCCAGCAGCAAAGCGCTTTGGGGCAGGGGATTTTGGAAAAACTATGGCTACACCTTC. The chain combines TRBV21-1 with TRBJ1-2; TRBD1 was called by the table and not checked on the DNA. TRBV21-1 is an annotated pseudogene. The CDR3 totals 20 residues.

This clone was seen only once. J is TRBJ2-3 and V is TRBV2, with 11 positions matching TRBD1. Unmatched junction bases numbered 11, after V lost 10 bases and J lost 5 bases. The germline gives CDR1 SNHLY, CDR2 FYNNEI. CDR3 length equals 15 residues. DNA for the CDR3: TGTGCCAACGGACAGGGGGCCATAGGGATAGATACGCAGTATTTT. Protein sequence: CANGQGAIGIDTQYF.

The CDR3 reads CASRELAGYSYEQYF. In DNA, the CDR3 is TGTGCCAGCAGAGAATTAGCGGGATACTCCTACGAGCAGTACTTC. The V call is TRBV6-5, the J call TRBJ2-5; 8 nucleotides line up with TRBD2. The end of the DNA fits TRBJ2-7 better, so the J call may be wrong. The CDR3 is 15 amino acids. The V gene's germline CDR1 is MNHEY and CDR2 SVGAGI.

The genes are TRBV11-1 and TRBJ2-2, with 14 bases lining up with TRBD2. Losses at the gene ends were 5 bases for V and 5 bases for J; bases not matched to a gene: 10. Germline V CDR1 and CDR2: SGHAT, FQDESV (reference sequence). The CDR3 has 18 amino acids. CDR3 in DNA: TGTGCCAGCAGCCCGCCGGGACTAGCGGGAGTCGGTACCGGGGAGCTGTTTTTT. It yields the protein CASSPPGLAGVGTGELFF.

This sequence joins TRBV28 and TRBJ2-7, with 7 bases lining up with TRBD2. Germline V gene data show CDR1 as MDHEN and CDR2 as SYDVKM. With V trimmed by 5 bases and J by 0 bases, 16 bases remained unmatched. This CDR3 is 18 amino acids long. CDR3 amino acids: CASSQARHGTISSYEQYF. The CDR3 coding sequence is TGTGCCAGCAGTCAAGCTCGCCACGGGACTATCAGCTCCTACGAGCAGTACTTC.

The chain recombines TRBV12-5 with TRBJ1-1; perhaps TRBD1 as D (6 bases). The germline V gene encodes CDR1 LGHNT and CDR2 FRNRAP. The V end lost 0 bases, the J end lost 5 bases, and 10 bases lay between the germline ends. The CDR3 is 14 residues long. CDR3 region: CASGLVPGETEAFF. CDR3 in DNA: TGTGCTAGTGGTTTGGTCCCAGGGGAGACTGAAGCTTTCTTT.

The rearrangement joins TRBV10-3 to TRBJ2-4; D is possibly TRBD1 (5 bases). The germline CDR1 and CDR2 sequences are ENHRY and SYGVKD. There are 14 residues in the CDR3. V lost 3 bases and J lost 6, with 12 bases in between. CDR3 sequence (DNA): TGTGCCATCAGTGACCCGGACATTGGAAACATTCAGTACTTC. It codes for CAISDPDIGNIQYF.

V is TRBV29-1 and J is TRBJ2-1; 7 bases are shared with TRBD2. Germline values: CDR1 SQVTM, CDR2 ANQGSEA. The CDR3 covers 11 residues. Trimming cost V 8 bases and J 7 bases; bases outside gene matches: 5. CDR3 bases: TGCAGCCCTTTTAGCGGGAATGAGCAGTTCTTC. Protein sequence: CSPFSGNEQFF.

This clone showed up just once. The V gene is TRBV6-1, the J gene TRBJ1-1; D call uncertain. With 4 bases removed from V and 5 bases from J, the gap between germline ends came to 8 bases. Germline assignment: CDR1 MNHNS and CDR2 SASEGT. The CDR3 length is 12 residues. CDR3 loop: CASSGVLTEAFF. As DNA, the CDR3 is TGTGCCAGCAGTGGAGTGTTAACTGAAGCTTTCTTT.

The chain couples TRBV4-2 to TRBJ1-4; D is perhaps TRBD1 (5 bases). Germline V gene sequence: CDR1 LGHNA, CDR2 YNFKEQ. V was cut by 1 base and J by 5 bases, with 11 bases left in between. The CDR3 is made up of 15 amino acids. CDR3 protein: CASSQVWGKNEKLFF. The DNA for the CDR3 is TGTGCCAGCAGCCAAGTCTGGGGGAAAAATGAAAAACTGTTTTTT.

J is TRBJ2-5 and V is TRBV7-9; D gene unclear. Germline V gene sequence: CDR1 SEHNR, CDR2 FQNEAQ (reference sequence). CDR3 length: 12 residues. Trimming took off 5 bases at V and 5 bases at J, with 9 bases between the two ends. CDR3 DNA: TGTGCCAGCAGCCCCATTCGGGAGACCCAGTACTTC. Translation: CASSPIRETQYF.

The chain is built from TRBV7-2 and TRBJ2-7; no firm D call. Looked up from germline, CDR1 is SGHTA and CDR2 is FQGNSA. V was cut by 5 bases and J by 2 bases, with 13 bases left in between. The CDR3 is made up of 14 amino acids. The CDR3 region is CASSPPGLTYEQYF. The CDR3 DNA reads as TGTGCCAGCAGCCCGCCCGGGCTAACCTACGAGCAGTACTTC.